The sequence of this T cell receptor (beta chain) was determined in a study of shared clonotypes between healthy human individuals. Findings of the study overall: All-four-donor shared clonotypes had higher generation probabilities than non-shared clonotypes did.

About this clone: Antigen unknown.

Deep-level assay runs were performed. TCRdb's copy holds only in-frame clones and misses some; the assay was immunoSEQ multiplex PCR. This table has more than 850,000 clones, around three quarters appearing once. The germline CDR1 and CDR2 sequences are LNHDA and SQIVND (reference sequence). This CDR3 comprises 14 residues. V lost 5 bases to trimming and J lost 3 bases, with 12 bases between them. The receptor was derived from a man aged 18-30 years in good health. Some clones in this sample may be carry-over from other donors' samples. Sequencing used memory CD4+ T cells from PBMCs. Regarding subset: CD45RA-negative fraction. V is TRBV19 and J is TRBJ2-3; a weak D match, TRBD1 (6 bases). CDR3 coding DNA: TGTGCCAGTAGTTCGGACAGATCTACAGATACGCAGTATTTT. This encodes CASSSDRSTDTQYF.